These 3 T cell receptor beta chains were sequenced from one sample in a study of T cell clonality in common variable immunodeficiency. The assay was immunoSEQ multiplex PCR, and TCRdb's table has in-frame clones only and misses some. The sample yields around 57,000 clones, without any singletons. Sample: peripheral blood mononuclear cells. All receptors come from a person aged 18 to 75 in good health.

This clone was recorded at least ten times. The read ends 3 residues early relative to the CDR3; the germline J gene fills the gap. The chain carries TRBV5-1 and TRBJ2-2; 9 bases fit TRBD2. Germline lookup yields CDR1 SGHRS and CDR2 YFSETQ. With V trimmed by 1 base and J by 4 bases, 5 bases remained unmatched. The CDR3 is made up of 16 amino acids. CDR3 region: CASSLTAGGGTGELFF. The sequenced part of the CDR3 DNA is TGCGCCAGCAGCTTGACAGCGGGAGGCGGCACCGGGGAG.

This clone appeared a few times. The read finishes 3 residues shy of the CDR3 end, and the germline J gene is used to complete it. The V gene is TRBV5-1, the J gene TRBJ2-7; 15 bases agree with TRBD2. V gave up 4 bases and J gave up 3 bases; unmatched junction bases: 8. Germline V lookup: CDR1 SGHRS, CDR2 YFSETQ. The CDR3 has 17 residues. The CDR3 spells CASSRTSGRESLYEQYF. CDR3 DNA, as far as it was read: TGCGCCAGCAGCCGGACTAGCGGGAGGGAATCCCTCTACGAG.

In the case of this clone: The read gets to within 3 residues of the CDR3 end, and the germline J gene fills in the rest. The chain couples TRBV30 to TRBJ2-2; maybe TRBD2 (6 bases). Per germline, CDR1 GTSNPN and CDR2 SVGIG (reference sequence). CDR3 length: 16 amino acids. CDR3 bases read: TGTGCCTGGAGGGGAGTGGAGGGCCCTGGGGCCAACGTG. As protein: CAWRGVEGPGANV. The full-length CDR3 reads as CAWRGVEGPGANVLFF.